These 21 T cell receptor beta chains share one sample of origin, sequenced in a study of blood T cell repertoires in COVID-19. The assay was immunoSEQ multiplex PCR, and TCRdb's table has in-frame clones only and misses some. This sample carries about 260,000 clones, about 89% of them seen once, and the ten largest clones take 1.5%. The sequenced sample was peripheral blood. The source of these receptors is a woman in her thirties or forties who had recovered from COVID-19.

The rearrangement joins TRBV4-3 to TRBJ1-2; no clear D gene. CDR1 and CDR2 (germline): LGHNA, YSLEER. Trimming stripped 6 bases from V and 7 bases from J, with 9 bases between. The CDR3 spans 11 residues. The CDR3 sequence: CASRGVFGYTF. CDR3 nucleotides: TGCGCCAGCAGGGGAGTGTTTGGCTACACCTTC.

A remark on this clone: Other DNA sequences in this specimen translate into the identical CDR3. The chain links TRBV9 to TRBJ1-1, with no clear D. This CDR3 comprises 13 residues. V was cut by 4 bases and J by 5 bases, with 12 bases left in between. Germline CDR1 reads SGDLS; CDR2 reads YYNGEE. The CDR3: CASSPGGRTEAFF. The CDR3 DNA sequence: TGTGCCAGCAGCCCGGGAGGGCGGACTGAAGCTTTCTTT.

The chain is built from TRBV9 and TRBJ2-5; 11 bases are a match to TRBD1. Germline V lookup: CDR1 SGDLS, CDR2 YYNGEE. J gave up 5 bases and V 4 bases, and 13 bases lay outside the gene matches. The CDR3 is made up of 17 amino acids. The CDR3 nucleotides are TGTGCCAGCAGCCGCCCGGACAGGGGGCTGAATAGGGAGACCCAGTACTTC. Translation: CASSRPDRGLNRETQYF.

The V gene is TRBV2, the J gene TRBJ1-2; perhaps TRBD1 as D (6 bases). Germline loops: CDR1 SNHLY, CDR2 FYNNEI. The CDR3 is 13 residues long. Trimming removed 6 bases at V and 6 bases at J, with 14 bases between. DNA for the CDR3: TGTGCCAGCAGCTCCGGGAGGGGGGATGGCTACACCTTC. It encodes CASSSGRGDGYTF. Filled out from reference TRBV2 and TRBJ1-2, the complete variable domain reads EPEVTQTPSHQVTQMGQEVILRCVPISNHLYFYWYRQILGQKVEFLVSFYNNEISEKSEIFDDQFSVERPDGSNFTLKIRSTKLEDSAMYFCASSSGRGDGYTFGSGTRLTVV.

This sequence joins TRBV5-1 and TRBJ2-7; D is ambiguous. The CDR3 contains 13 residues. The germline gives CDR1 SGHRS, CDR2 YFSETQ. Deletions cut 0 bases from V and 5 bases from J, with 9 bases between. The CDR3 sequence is CASSLGPPDEQYF. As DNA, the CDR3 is TGCGCCAGCAGCTTGGGGCCCCCCGACGAGCAGTACTTC.

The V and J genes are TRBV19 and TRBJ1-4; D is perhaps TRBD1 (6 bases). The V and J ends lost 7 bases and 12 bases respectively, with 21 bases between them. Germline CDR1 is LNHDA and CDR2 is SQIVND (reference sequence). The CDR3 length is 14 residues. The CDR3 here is CASKGDPGAAELFF. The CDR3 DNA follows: TGTGCCAGTAAGGGGGACCCAGGGGCTGCGGAACTGTTTTTT. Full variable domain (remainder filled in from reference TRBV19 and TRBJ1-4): DGGITQSPKYLFRKEGQNVTLSCEQNLNHDAMYWYRQDPGQGLRLIYYSQIVNDFQKGDIAEGYSVSREKKESFPLTVTSAQKNPTAFYLCASKGDPGAAELFFGSGTQLSVL.

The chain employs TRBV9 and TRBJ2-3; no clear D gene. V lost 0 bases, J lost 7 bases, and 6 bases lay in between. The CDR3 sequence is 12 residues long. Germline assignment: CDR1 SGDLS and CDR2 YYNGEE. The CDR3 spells CASSVEPNTQYF. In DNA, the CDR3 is TGTGCCAGCAGCGTAGAGCCGAATACGCAGTATTTT.

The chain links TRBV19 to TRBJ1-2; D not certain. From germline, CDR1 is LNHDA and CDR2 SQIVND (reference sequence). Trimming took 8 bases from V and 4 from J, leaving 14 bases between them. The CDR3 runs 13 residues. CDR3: CASATVFGYGYTF. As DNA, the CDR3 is TGTGCCAGTGCCACGGTGTTTGGCTATGGCTACACCTTC. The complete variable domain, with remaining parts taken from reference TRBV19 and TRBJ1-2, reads DGGITQSPKYLFRKEGQNVTLSCEQNLNHDAMYWYRQDPGQGLRLIYYSQIVNDFQKGDIAEGYSVSREKKESFPLTVTSAQKNPTAFYLCASATVFGYGYTFGSGTRLTVV.

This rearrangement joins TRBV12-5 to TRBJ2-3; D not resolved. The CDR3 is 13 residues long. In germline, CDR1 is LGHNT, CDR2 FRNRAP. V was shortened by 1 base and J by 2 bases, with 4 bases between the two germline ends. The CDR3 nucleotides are TGTGCTAGTGGTTTGGGCTACACAGATACGCAGTATTTT. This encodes CASGLGYTDTQYF.

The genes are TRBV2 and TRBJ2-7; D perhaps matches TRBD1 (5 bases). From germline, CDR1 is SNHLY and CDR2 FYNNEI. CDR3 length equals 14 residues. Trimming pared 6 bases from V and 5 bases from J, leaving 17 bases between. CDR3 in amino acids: CASRAQVQGNEQYF. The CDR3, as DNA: TGTGCCAGCAGGGCCCAGGTCCAGGGAAACGAGCAGTACTTC.

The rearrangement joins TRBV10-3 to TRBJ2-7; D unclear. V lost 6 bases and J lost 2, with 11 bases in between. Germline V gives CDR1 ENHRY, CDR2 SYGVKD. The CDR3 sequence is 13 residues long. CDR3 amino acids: CAISPDYPYEQYF. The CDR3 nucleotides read TGTGCCATCAGCCCAGATTATCCCTACGAGCAGTACTTC.

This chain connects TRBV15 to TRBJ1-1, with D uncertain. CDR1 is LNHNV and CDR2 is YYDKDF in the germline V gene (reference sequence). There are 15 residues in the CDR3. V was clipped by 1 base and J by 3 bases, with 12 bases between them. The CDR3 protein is CATSRGGGSDTEAFF. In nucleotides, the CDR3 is TGTGCCACCAGCAGAGGGGGAGGGTCGGACACTGAAGCTTTCTTT.

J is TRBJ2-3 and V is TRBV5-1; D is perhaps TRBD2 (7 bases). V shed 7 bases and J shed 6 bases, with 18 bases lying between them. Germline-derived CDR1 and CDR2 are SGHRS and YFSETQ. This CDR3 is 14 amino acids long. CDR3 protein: CASFHLGGADTQYF. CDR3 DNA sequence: TGCGCCAGCTTCCATCTGGGGGGGGCGGATACGCAGTATTTT. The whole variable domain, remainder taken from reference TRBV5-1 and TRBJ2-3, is KAGVTQTPRYLIKTRGQQVTLSCSPISGHRSVSWYQQTPGQGLQFLFEYFSETQRNKGNFPGRFSGRQFSNSRSEMNVSTLELGDSALYLCASFHLGGADTQYFGPGTRLTVL.

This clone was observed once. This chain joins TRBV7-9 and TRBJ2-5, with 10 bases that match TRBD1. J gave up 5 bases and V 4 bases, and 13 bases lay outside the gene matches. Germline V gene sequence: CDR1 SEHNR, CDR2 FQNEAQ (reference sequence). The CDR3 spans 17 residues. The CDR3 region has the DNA TGTGCCAGCAGCTGGGACAGGGGCGCAGGGTCCGGGGAGACCCAGTACTTC. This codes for CASSWDRGAGSGETQYF.

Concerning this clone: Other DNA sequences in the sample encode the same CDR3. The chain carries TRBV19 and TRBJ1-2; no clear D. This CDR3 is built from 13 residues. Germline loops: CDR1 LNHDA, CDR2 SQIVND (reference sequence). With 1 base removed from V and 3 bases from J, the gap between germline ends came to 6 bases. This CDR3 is CASSIGQYYGYTF. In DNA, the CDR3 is TGTGCCAGTAGTATAGGGCAGTACTATGGCTACACCTTC.

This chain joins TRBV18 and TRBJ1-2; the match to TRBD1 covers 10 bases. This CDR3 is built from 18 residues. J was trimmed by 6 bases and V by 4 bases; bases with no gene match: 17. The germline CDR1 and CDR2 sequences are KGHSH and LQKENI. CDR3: CASSLVWRGGTGVDGYTF. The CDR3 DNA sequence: TGTGCCAGCTCACTTGTATGGAGAGGCGGGACAGGGGTGGATGGCTACACCTTC.

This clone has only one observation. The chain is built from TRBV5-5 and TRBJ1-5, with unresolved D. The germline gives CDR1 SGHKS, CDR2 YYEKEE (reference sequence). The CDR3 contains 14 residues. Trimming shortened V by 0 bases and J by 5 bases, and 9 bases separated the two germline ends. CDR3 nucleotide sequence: TGTGCCAGCAGCTTGGTGGCAGTCCATCAGCCCCAGCATTTT. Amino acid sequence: CASSLVAVHQPQHF.

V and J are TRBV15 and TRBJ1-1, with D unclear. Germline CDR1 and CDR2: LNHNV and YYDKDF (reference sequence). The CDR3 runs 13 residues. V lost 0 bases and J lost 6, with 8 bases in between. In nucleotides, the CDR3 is TGTGCCACCAGCAGAGATCCCCATTCTGAAGCTTTCTTT. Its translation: CATSRDPHSEAFF.

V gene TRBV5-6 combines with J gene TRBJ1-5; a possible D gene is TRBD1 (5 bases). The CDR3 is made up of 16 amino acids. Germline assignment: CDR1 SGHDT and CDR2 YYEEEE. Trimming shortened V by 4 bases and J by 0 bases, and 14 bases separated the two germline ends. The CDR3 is CASSLGGYLSNQPQHF. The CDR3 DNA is TGTGCCAGCAGCCTCGGGGGATACCTTAGCAATCAGCCCCAGCATTTT.

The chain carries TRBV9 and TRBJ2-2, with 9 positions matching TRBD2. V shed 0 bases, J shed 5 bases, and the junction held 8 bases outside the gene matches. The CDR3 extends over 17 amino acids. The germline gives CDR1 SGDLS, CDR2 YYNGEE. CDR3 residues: CASSVVASGGNTGELFF. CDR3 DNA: TGTGCCAGCAGCGTAGTTGCAAGCGGGGGGAATACCGGGGAGCTGTTTTTT.

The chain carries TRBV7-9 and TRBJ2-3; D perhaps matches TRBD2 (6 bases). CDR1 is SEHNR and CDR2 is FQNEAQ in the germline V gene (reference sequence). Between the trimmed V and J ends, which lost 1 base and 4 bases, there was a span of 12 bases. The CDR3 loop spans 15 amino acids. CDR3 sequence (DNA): TGTGCCAGCAGCTTAGTGCGGGGCGCATCAGATACGCAGTATTTT. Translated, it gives CASSLVRGASDTQYF.